This is a list of T cell receptor beta chains from one sample in a study of OX40 agonist ivuxolimab in advanced cancers. Profiled with immunoSEQ multiplex PCR; TCRdb holds only in-frame clones, not every one. The sample contains some 74,000 clones, less than 95% of which appear only once. The sequencing used CD4+ or CD8+ T cells sorted from blood, collected in a trial of the OX40 agonist ivuxolimab. These receptors originate from an adult with an advanced solid tumor such as melanoma, head and neck, liver or kidney cancer. The CDR3 runs from the conserved cysteine through the conserved F or W. Each record gives: D gene, V gene, clone size, CDR3 length, J gene, CDR3 DNA, CDR3 protein. D genes are given only for firm matches. Expanded clones get a size class; other rows say once, few or many, or leave the size out.

-	TRBV19	-	15	TRBJ2-1	TGTGCCAGTAGTATAGATCTAGGACGGAACAATGAGCAGTTCTTC	CASSIDLGRNNEQFF
TRBD2	TRBV7-7	-	15	TRBJ2-7	TGTGCCAGCAGGCCTACTAGCGGGAGTTACTACGAGCAGTACTTC	CASRPTSGSYYEQYF
-	TRBV15	once	13	TRBJ1-1	TGTGCCACCAGGGCGGGCCTTGGACCTGAAGCTTTCTTT	CATRAGLGPEAFF
-	TRBV5-4	-	14	TRBJ2-1	TGTGCCAGCAGCTACACAGGGAGTCTCAATGAGCAGTTCTTC	CASSYTGSLNEQFF
-	TRBV19	once	12	TRBJ1-5	TGTGCCAGTAGTATTGGAGGGCAGCCCCAGCATTTT	CASSIGGQPQHF
TRBD1	TRBV7-7	-	14	TRBJ2-7	TGTGCCAGCAGCTTGCTACAGGGGAGTTCCGAGCAGTACTTC	CASSLLQGSSEQYF
-	TRBV7-3	once	13	TRBJ1-1	TGTGCCAGCAGCCCGGGGACTGGCACTGAAGCTTTCTTT	CASSPGTGTEAFF
TRBD1	TRBV27	-	16	TRBJ1-1	TGTGCCAGCAGCATGATCCTGGGGACAGCAGGCACTGAAGCTTTCTTT	CASSMILGTAGTEAFF
-	TRBV27	-	16	TRBJ2-1	TGTGCCAGCAGTTTATGGTCGGGGACTTCCTACAATGAGCAGTTCTTC	CASSLWSGTSYNEQFF
-	TRBV6-5	-	15	TRBJ1-4	TGTGCCAGCAGTTATCGGGACGGTTTAAATGAAAAACTGTTTTTT	CASSYRDGLNEKLFF
-	TRBV30	-	13	TRBJ1-2	TGTGCCTGGAGTATCTGGGCGGACTATGGCTACACCTTC	CAWSIWADYGYTF
-	TRBV27	-	13	TRBJ1-1	TGTGCCAGCAGTTGGGACAAGGGCACTGAAGCTTTCTTT	CASSWDKGTEAFF
-	TRBV19	-	13	TRBJ2-7	TGTGCCAGTAGTATAGGGCAGCCCTACGAGCAGTACTTC	CASSIGQPYEQYF
-	TRBV7-7	-	15	TRBJ2-3	TGTGCCAGCAGCTCCCTGTTGGTAGGCGAAGATACGCAGTATTTT	CASSSLLVGEDTQYF
TRBD2	TRBV4-1	-	16	TRBJ2-7	TGCGCCAGCAGCCAAGATGCACTAGCGGGCGTATACGAGCAGTACTTC	CASSQDALAGVYEQYF
-	TRBV11-2	-	13	TRBJ2-1	TGTGCCAGCAGCCGAACTTCGGTGAATGAGCAGTTCTTC	CASSRTSVNEQFF
-	TRBV28	once	14	TRBJ1-2	TGTGCCAGCAGTTTTATTCAGCCGAAGGATGGCTACACCTTC	CASSFIQPKDGYTF
-	TRBV7-2	-	14	TRBJ1-1	TGTGCCAGCAGCTCCGGGACACTGAACACTGAAGCTTTCTTT	CASSSGTLNTEAFF
-	TRBV7-2	-	13	TRBJ2-1	TGTGCCAGCAGCTTACCCACAGGGTATGAGCAGCTCTTC	CASSLPTGYEQLF
-	TRBV19	-	15	TRBJ2-3	TGTGCCAGTAGTATAGGTGGCAGGGAAACAGATACGCAGTATTTT	CASSIGGRETDTQYF
TRBD1	TRBV6-5	-	13	TRBJ2-3	TGTGCCAGCGGACAGGTTAGCACAGATACGCAGTATTTT	CASGQVSTDTQYF
-	TRBV19	-	11	TRBJ2-7	TGTGCCAGTAGTATCAGCGGCGAGCAGTACTTC	CASSISGEQYF
TRBD1	TRBV19	once	13	TRBJ2-2	TGTGCCAGTAGTATAAGGGGACAGGGGGAGCTGTTTTTT	CASSIRGQGELFF
-	TRBV6-5	once	14	TRBJ2-5	TGTGCCAGCAGTTACTCCGGGGGCCGGGAGACCCAGTACTTC	CASSYSGGRETQYF
-	TRBV27	-	15	TRBJ2-3	TGTGCCAGCAGTTTAATGGGGAGCGGTGTAGATACGCAGTATTTT	CASSLMGSGVDTQYF
TRBD1	TRBV9	-	15	TRBJ2-3	TGTGCCAGCAGCGTAGACGGGACAGGCACAGATACGCAGTATTTT	CASSVDGTGTDTQYF
TRBD2	TRBV14	-	15	TRBJ2-1	TGTGCCAGCAGCCAATTTTGGACTAGCGGGAATGAGCAGTTCTTC	CASSQFWTSGNEQFF
TRBD1	TRBV6-1	-	19	TRBJ2-1	TGTGCCAGCAGTGCGCCGGGGACAGGGGGCTTCCAGCTCTACAATGAGCAGTTCTTC	CASSAPGTGGFQLYNEQFF
-	TRBV6-1	-	17	TRBJ1-1	TGTGCCAGCAGTGAAATTTGGGCGGACAGCTTGAACACTGAAGCTTTCTTT	CASSEIWADSLNTEAFF
-	TRBV4-1	-	15	TRBJ2-2	TGCGCCAGCAGCCCTATCTTCCCGGGTTCCGGGGAGCTGTTTTTT	CASSPIFPGSGELFF
-	TRBV28	-	16	TRBJ1-4	TGTGCCAGCAGGTCCCCTACAGGGCACACTAATGAAAAACTGTTTTTT	CASRSPTGHTNEKLFF
-	TRBV15	-	16	TRBJ2-7	TGTGCCACCAGCGACCATTTAGCGACGAGCTCCTACGAGCAGTACTTC	CATSDHLATSSYEQYF
-	TRBV27	once	15	TRBJ2-7	TGTGCCAGCAGTTTTTTCCCACCGGGACTCTACGAGCAGTACTTC	CASSFFPPGLYEQYF